These 20 T cell receptor beta chains were sequenced from one sample in a study of blood T cell repertoires in COVID-19. Assay used: immunoSEQ multiplex PCR; TCRdb lists only in-frame clones, some missing. This sample has tens of thousands of clones; around nine tenths occur once, and the top ten carry approximately 28%. The sequencing input was peripheral blood. All receptors come from a woman aged 80 or over with active or convalescent COVID-19.

The chain uses TRBV5-1 and TRBJ2-7; D may be TRBD1 (5 bases). The germline CDR1 and CDR2 sequences are SGHRS and YFSETQ. V was shortened by 1 base and J by 3 bases, with 14 bases between the two germline ends. The CDR3 is 15 amino acids. The CDR3 nucleotides are TGCGCCAGCAGCTTGATGGGCAGGGCGGACTACGAGCAGTACTTC. Protein sequence: CASSLMGRADYEQYF.

The gene calls are TRBV19 and TRBJ2-1; 13 bases fit TRBD2. Per the germline V gene, CDR1 is LNHDA and CDR2 is SQIVND (reference sequence). The CDR3 is 15 residues long. With 5 bases clipped from V and 9 bases from J, the junction kept 7 bases outside the gene matches. The CDR3 DNA follows: TGTGCCAGTAGTGTCACTAGCGGGGGGGCGGTTGAGCAGTTCTTC. It specifies CASSVTSGGAVEQFF.

This clone occurred a few times. The V call is TRBV7-8, the J call TRBJ2-7; 8 positions match TRBD2. The CDR3 sequence is 12 residues long. After removal of 5 bases from V and 6 bases from J, the junction contained 3 bases not matched to a gene. Germline CDR1 SGHVS, CDR2 FQNEAQ. The DNA of the CDR3 is TGTGCCAGCAGCACCGGGGGGGCCGAGCAGTACTTC. Amino acids: CASSTGGAEQYF.

The chain couples TRBV5-1 to TRBJ2-5, with D possibly matching TRBD1 (6 bases). The CDR3 loop spans 16 amino acids. V was cut by 3 bases and J by 2 bases, with 17 bases left in between. Looked up from germline, CDR1 is SGHRS and CDR2 is YFSETQ. CDR3 in DNA: TGCGCCAGCAGCTACCGACAGGTCCAGCCTCAAGAGACCCAGTACTTC. It yields the protein CASSYRQVQPQETQYF.

The chain uses TRBV5-1 and TRBJ1-2; 8 bases match TRBD1. Germline-derived CDR1 and CDR2 are SGHRS and YFSETQ. With 4 bases clipped from V and 7 bases from J, the junction kept 6 bases outside the gene matches. The CDR3 is 13 amino acids. The CDR3 nucleotides read TGCGCCAGCAGCCTCACAGGGGGAAGTGGCTACACCTTC. As protein: CASSLTGGSGYTF.

This clone appeared once. The chain recombines TRBV3-1 (or the pseudogene TRBV3-2) with TRBJ2-5; 7 bases line up with TRBD1. The trim removed 4 bases at V and 2 bases at J, leaving 7 bases unmatched. CDR3 size: 15 residues. Germline assignment: CDR1 LGHDT and CDR2 YNNKEL (reference sequence). The chain's CDR3 is CASSRNRGGQETQYF. CDR3 in DNA: TGTGCCAGCAGCCGGAACAGGGGTGGGCAAGAGACCCAGTACTTC.

J is TRBJ2-7 and V is TRBV6-6, with D maybe TRBD1 (5 bases). The V and J ends lost 3 bases and 0 bases respectively, with 6 bases between them. Germline loops: CDR1 MNHNY, CDR2 SVGAGI (reference sequence). The CDR3 has 13 amino acids. The CDR3 region is CASSYQGSYEQYF. The CDR3 DNA sequence: TGTGCCAGCAGTTATCAGGGCTCCTACGAGCAGTACTTC.

The chain employs TRBV27 and TRBJ1-4, with 9 nucleotides matching TRBD1. Germline V gene data show CDR1 as MNHEY and CDR2 as SMNVEV (reference sequence). This CDR3 has 15 residues. V shed 2 bases and J 10 bases; nucleotides not matched to a gene: 8. The CDR3: CASSLNTGGSRKLFF. The DNA for the CDR3 is TGTGCCAGCAGTTTAAACACAGGGGGCTCGCGAAAACTGTTTTTT.

This sequence joins TRBV7-2 and TRBJ2-5, with 8 bases that match TRBD2. In germline, CDR1 is SGHTA, CDR2 FQGNSA. V dropped 3 bases and J dropped 4; count of bases not matched to a gene: 4. The CDR3 loop spans 14 amino acids. CDR3 sequence reads: CASSFGGAVETQYF. DNA of the CDR3: TGTGCCAGCAGCTTCGGGGGGGCGGTAGAGACCCAGTACTTC.

V is TRBV27 and J is TRBJ1-6; D unresolved. The germline CDR1 and CDR2 sequences are MNHEY and SMNVEV (reference sequence). This CDR3 comprises 12 residues. With 5 bases removed from V and 7 bases from J, the gap between germline ends came to 6 bases. The CDR3: CASSLRNSPLHF. The DNA for the CDR3 is TGTGCCAGCAGTCTAAGAAATTCACCCCTCCACTTT.

J is TRBJ2-2 and V is TRBV14; D is ambiguous. Germline assignment: CDR1 SGHDN and CDR2 FVKESK. CDR3 length equals 16 residues. V lost 1 base and J lost 0, with 9 bases in between. As DNA, the CDR3 is TGTGCCAGCAGCCAAGGAACAATTGCGAACACCGGGGAGCTGTTTTTT. Translation: CASSQGTIANTGELFF.

The chain couples TRBV27 to TRBJ2-1; D might be TRBD2 (5 bases). Trimming cost V 5 bases and J 4 bases, with 12 bases left between them. Per the germline V gene, CDR1 is MNHEY and CDR2 is SMNVEV (reference sequence). This CDR3 has 14 amino acids. CDR3 nucleotides: TGTGCCAGCAGTCCAATCCGGGGATACAATGAGCAGTTCTTC. This sequence encodes CASSPIRGYNEQFF.

This clone was seen a single time. The V call is TRBV6-2 or TRBV6-3, the J call TRBJ1-2, with a tentative D call TRBD1 (6 bases). Trimming pared 2 bases from V and 6 bases from J, leaving 19 bases between. The V gene's germline CDR1 is MNHEY and CDR2 SVGEGT. The CDR3 spans 16 residues. The CDR3 nucleotides are TGTGCCAGCAGTTACGGGGGCGGCCCCTTTGAGGATGGCTACACCTTC. Translating it yields CASSYGGGPFEDGYTF.

The chain joins TRBV9 to TRBJ1-3, with 7 bases lining up with TRBD1. The CDR3 extends over 14 amino acids. Germline CDR1 and CDR2: SGDLS and YYNGEE. Trimming took 0 bases from V and 10 from J; bases not matched to a gene: 7. The CDR3 sequence is CASSVGQGIGTIYF. DNA for the CDR3: TGTGCCAGCAGCGTAGGACAGGGAATAGGGACCATATATTTT.

The chain combines TRBV5-5 with TRBJ2-1, with TRBD1 as a possible D gene (5 bases). V lost 3 bases, J lost 4 bases, and 8 bases lay in between. Germline V CDR1 and CDR2: SGHKS, YYEKEE (reference sequence). The CDR3 extends over 13 amino acids. The DNA of the CDR3 is TGTGCCAGCAGCTCACAGGTATACAATGAGCAGTTCTTC. Translated, it gives CASSSQVYNEQFF.

The genes are TRBV6-6 and TRBJ1-5, with TRBD1 matching over 7 bases. Germline V gene data show CDR1 as MNHNY and CDR2 as SVGAGI (reference sequence). J lost 3 bases, V lost 4 bases, and 9 bases had no gene match. CDR3 length: 16 residues. The CDR3 region is CASSLRGQLNNQPQHF. The CDR3 region has the DNA TGTGCCAGCAGTTTAAGGGGACAGCTAAACAATCAGCCCCAGCATTTT.

The genes are TRBV4-3 and TRBJ1-2, with D perhaps matching TRBD1 (5 bases). V gave up 0 bases and J gave up 3 bases, with 11 bases separating them. The germline gives CDR1 LGHNA, CDR2 YSLEER. The CDR3 spans 15 residues. CDR3 residues: CASSQDRSGDYGYTF. The CDR3 coding sequence is TGCGCCAGCAGCCAAGATCGTTCGGGGGACTATGGCTACACCTTC.

The V gene is TRBV16, the J gene TRBJ1-2, with TRBD1 matching over 12 bases. With 7 bases clipped from V and 1 base from J, the junction kept 7 bases outside the gene matches. The CDR3 has 16 residues. The germline CDR1 and CDR2 sequences are KGHSY and FQNENV. CDR3 nucleotide sequence: TGTGCCAGCACCCCGGGACAGGGGGCTTATAACTATGGCTACACCTTC. Its translation: CASTPGQGAYNYGYTF.

The V and J genes are TRBV4-3 and TRBJ1-2, with 10 positions matching TRBD1. V shed 7 bases, J shed 3 bases, and the junction held 14 bases outside the gene matches. This CDR3 region has 17 residues. Germline lookup yields CDR1 LGHNA and CDR2 YSLEER. CDR3 nucleotides: TGCGCCAGCACCGAGGGTCTGACCGGGACAGGGGACTATGGCTACACCTTC. Translation gives CASTEGLTGTGDYGYTF.

The rearrangement links TRBV7-8 to TRBJ1-2, with 7 bases lining up with TRBD1. Looked up from germline, CDR1 is SGHVS and CDR2 is FQNEAQ. The CDR3 loop spans 14 amino acids. The trim removed 2 bases at V and 2 bases at J, leaving 2 bases unmatched. CDR3 in amino acids: CASSLQGVNYGYTF. DNA of the CDR3: TGTGCCAGCAGCTTACAGGGGGTGAACTATGGCTACACCTTC.